These 17 T cell receptor beta chains were all obtained from the same sample, sequenced in a study of T-cell reconstitution after alpha-beta-depleted transplantation in children. A TCRbeta library incorporating unique molecular identifiers was prepared. One entry per CDR3 protein, called by TCRdb with MiXCR from the PCR reads. The sample has under 450,000 distinct CDR3 sequences; around 16% are singletons. The sample in question was PBMCs, mostly from graft donor cells, obtained 360 days after TCRalphabeta/CD19-depleted stem cell transplant. These TCRs come from a boy younger than two who had a stem cell transplant for Wiskott-Aldrich syndrome, so the T cells may come from the graft donor.

The chain uses TRBV24-1 and TRBJ2-2; D may match TRBD1 or TRBD2 (6 bases each). V lost 6 bases and J lost 2, with 15 bases in between. The germline V gene has CDR1 KGHDR and CDR2 SFDVKD. The CDR3 consists of 16 residues. The CDR3 DNA is TGTGCCACCAGTTCCTCGGGGGCCCCAAACACCGGGGAGCTGTTTTTT. It yields the protein CATSSSGAPNTGELFF.

The sample holds a few counts of this clonotype. The chain links TRBV5-1 to TRBJ2-7, with D hard to call. The germline V gene encodes CDR1 SGHRS and CDR2 YFSETQ. Trimming shortened V by 2 bases and J by 3 bases, and 15 bases separated the two germline ends. This CDR3 has 15 amino acids. The CDR3 nucleotides are TGCGCCAGCAGCTTTAGCTCAGCCCTTTTCTACGAGCAGTACTTC. It is translated as CASSFSSALFYEQYF.

Only a few counts were recorded for this clonotype. The V and J genes are TRBV29-1 and TRBJ2-3, with 7 bases lining up with TRBD1. The germline V gene has CDR1 SQVTM and CDR2 ANQGSEA. The CDR3 length is 13 residues. V lost 5 bases, J lost 2 bases, and 4 bases stayed unmatched. The CDR3 spells CSVPGTVTDTQYF. The DNA of the CDR3 is TGCAGCGTTCCCGGGACAGTCACAGATACGCAGTATTTT.

The V call is TRBV6-5, the J call TRBJ2-7; no definite D call. CDR3 length: 14 amino acids. Between the trimmed V and J ends, which lost 0 bases and 4 bases, there was a span of 10 bases. Germline values: CDR1 MNHEY, CDR2 SVGAGI. In nucleotides, the CDR3 is TGTGCCAGCAGTTACTCGAACACGGCGTACGAGCAGTACTTC. This gives the protein CASSYSNTAYEQYF.

V and J are TRBV5-1 and TRBJ2-3; perhaps TRBD1 as D (6 bases). The germline CDR1 and CDR2 sequences are SGHRS and YFSETQ. Trimming removed 4 bases at V and 7 bases at J, with 16 bases between. CDR3 size: 14 residues. This chain's CDR3 is CASSTSSGENTQYF. CDR3 nucleotide sequence: TGCGCCAGCAGCACCAGCTCAGGGGAAAATACGCAGTATTTT.

This clonotype was counted many times. This sequence joins TRBV5-1 and TRBJ2-2; 7 nucleotides match TRBD1. With V trimmed by 3 bases and J by 0 bases, 2 bases remained unmatched. Germline-derived CDR1 and CDR2 are SGHRS and YFSETQ. The CDR3 runs to 15 residues. The CDR3 DNA follows: TGCGCCAGCAGCTCCGGGACAGCGAACACCGGGGAGCTGTTTTTT. Translated: CASSSGTANTGELFF.

This clonotype was picked up one time. The V gene is TRBV5-1, the J gene TRBJ2-5, with 10 bases that match TRBD1. In germline, CDR1 is SGHRS, CDR2 YFSETQ. The CDR3 runs 15 residues. V lost 4 bases, J lost 4 bases, and 7 bases stayed unmatched. DNA of the CDR3: TGCGCCAGCAGCCGCGACAGGGGGCAGTTAGAGACCCAGTACTTC. Its protein is CASSRDRGQLETQYF.

This clonotype was observed a few times. The rearrangement uses TRBV5-6 and TRBJ2-1, with D tentatively TRBD1 (6 bases). Germline assignment: CDR1 SGHDT and CDR2 YYEEEE. This CDR3 is built from 17 residues. Trimming left V 0 bases short and J 3 bases short, with 16 bases between. CDR3 amino acids: CASSLVVGAPIYNEQFF. DNA of the CDR3: TGTGCCAGCAGCTTGGTAGTGGGGGCCCCGATCTACAATGAGCAGTTCTTC.

This clonotype was seen repeatedly, ten times or more. The CDR3 DNA follows: TGTGCCAGCAGCTTAGATCGAGGAGATGAGCAGTTCTTC. This codes for CASSLDRGDEQFF. The genes are TRBV11-2 and TRBJ2-1; no firm D call. The CDR3 is 13 amino acids. Trimming removed 0 bases at V and 8 bases at J, with 8 bases between. CDR1 is SGHAT, CDR2 FQNNGV, per germline.

Only a few counts were recorded for this clonotype. In nucleotides, the CDR3 is TGTGCCTGGACCCAAAAGGGCATTATTAATTCACCCCTCCACTTT. It specifies CAWTQKGIINSPLHF. V gene TRBV30 combines with J gene TRBJ1-6; D is unclear. Germline values: CDR1 GTSNPN, CDR2 SVGIG (reference sequence). V lost 4 bases and J lost 6, with 16 bases in between. CDR3 length: 15 residues.

This clonotype was found a few times. The genes are TRBV9 and TRBJ2-1, with D unclear. The germline gives CDR1 SGDLS, CDR2 YYNGEE. The CDR3 has 13 amino acids. Trimming left V 3 bases short and J 8 bases short, with 12 bases between. This CDR3 is CASSARLLDEQFF. CDR3 DNA sequence: TGTGCCAGCAGCGCCCGACTTCTCGATGAGCAGTTCTTC.

This clonotype showed up many times. The chain combines TRBV6-5 with TRBJ1-2, with TRBD1 identical over 8 bases. CDR1 MNHEY and CDR2 SVGAGI come from the germline V gene. The V and J ends lost 6 bases and 8 bases, in that order; junction bases with no gene match: 14. This CDR3 has 15 amino acids. CDR3 in amino acids: CASSRLGPGGGGYTF. DNA for the CDR3: TGTGCCAGCAGCCGCCTAGGACCAGGGGGCGGAGGCTACACCTTC.

Concerning this clonotype itself: One junction end disagrees with the germline gene, perhaps due to a read error. This chain connects TRBV3-1 to TRBJ2-7, with D unresolved. This CDR3 has 14 amino acids. Germline CDR1 LGHDT, CDR2 YNNKEL (reference sequence). The CDR3 DNA follows: TGTGCCAGCAGCCAAGGGTTAGGCCTCCCGAGTACGGACTTC. Its protein is CASSQGLGLPSTDF.

This clonotype occurred a few times. This sequence joins TRBV18 and TRBJ2-7; a weak D match, TRBD2 (5 bases). Trimming took 2 bases from V and 4 from J, leaving 12 bases between them. Germline lookup yields CDR1 KGHSH and CDR2 LQKENI. This CDR3 has 14 residues. The CDR3 protein is CASSPRSGGYEQYF. The CDR3 region has the DNA TGTGCCAGCTCACCAAGGTCGGGCGGGTACGAGCAGTACTTC.

The chain links TRBV7-6 to TRBJ2-3; D not certain. Germline-derived CDR1 and CDR2 are SGHVS and FNYEAQ. Trimming left V 4 bases short and J 0 bases short, with 8 bases between. This CDR3 has 14 amino acids. The CDR3 DNA is TGTGCCAGCAGCTCCAGGAGAAGCACAGATACGCAGTATTTT. This translates into CASSSRRSTDTQYF.

The chain's CDR3 is CATSRDSASWTGELFF. The CDR3, as DNA: TGTGCCACCAGCAGAGATTCAGCTAGCTGGACCGGGGAGCTGTTTTTT. The chain links TRBV15 to TRBJ2-2, with D perhaps TRBD2 (5 bases). The V gene lost 0 bases and the J gene lost 5 bases, with 13 bases spanning the gap. Germline V gene lookup returns CDR1 LNHNV and CDR2 YYDKDF (reference sequence). This CDR3 is built from 16 residues.

This clonotype was observed a few times. The rearrangement joins TRBV7-2 to TRBJ1-1; D is perhaps TRBD1 (6 bases). CDR3 length: 21 residues. In germline, CDR1 is SGHTA, CDR2 FQGNSA. Trimming stripped 0 bases from V and 0 bases from J, with 26 bases between. DNA of the CDR3: TGTGCCAGCAGCTTAGCTTCGGACAGTTCCGGAAGGGGACTGATGAACACTGAAGCTTTCTTT. It is translated as CASSLASDSSGRGLMNTEAFF.